Below are 10 T cell receptor beta chains sequenced from a single sample in a study of OX40 agonist ivuxolimab in advanced cancers. Libraries were prepared through the immunoSEQ multiplex PCR assay. Drawn from immuneACCESS, this table holds only the in-frame rearrangements with V and J called that TCRdb kept. Clones are partly lost; checked studies trace under half to an unresolved V gene and leave the rest unexplained. The sample table contains around 60,000 clones; only one count was recorded for 88% of them. The ten largest clonotypes hold 0.65% to 0.7% of the sample. This specimen consisted of CD4+ or CD8+ T cells sorted from blood, obtained in a trial of the OX40 agonist ivuxolimab. These receptors originate from an adult with an advanced solid tumor such as melanoma, head and neck, liver or kidney cancer.

The chain joins TRBV19 to TRBJ2-6; D call uncertain. Germline V CDR1 and CDR2: LNHDA, SQIVND (reference sequence). There are 12 residues in the CDR3. V lost 6 bases, J lost 4 bases, and 4 bases lay in between. This CDR3 reads CASRTGANVLTF. CDR3 in DNA: TGTGCCAGTAGGACCGGGGCCAACGTCCTGACTTTC.

The chain links TRBV7-2 to TRBJ2-3; D gene unclear. This CDR3 comprises 15 residues. The V gene lost 5 bases and the J gene lost 3 bases, with 15 bases spanning the gap. The germline V gene encodes CDR1 SGHTA and CDR2 FQGNSA. CDR3 in DNA: TGTGCCAGCAGCCCCCAGAGCACCCTAACAGATACGCAGTATTTT. This gives the protein CASSPQSTLTDTQYF.

The rearrangement links TRBV7-9 to TRBJ1-2; TRBD1 matches 10 bases. The CDR3 is 14 residues long. V lost 4 bases and J lost 8; bases outside the gene matches: 7. Germline-derived CDR1 and CDR2 are SEHNR and FQNEAQ (reference sequence). CDR3 region: CASSWGQGIEGYTF. Here the CDR3 DNA reads TGTGCCAGCAGCTGGGGACAGGGGATTGAGGGCTACACCTTC.

V usage is TRBV19 and J usage is TRBJ2-2, with unresolved D. CDR1 is LNHDA and CDR2 is SQIVND in the germline V gene (reference sequence). The CDR3 is made up of 13 amino acids. The ends were cut back, 0 bases at V and 8 bases at J, with 7 bases in the middle. This CDR3 is CASSIDFSGELFF. CDR3 nucleotide sequence: TGTGCCAGTAGTATAGATTTCAGTGGGGAGCTGTTTTTT.

This clone was seen more than once but under ten times. The chain employs TRBV14 and TRBJ2-5; D may match TRBD1 or TRBD2 (6 bases each). The CDR3 runs to 14 residues. CDR1 is SGHDN, CDR2 FVKESK, per germline. Trimming shortened V by 2 bases and J by 6 bases, and 13 bases separated the two germline ends. The CDR3 DNA follows: TGTGCCAGCAGCCAACTCGGGGGCCTGAAGACCCAGTACTTC. Its translation: CASSQLGGLKTQYF.

This chain uses TRBV10-3 with TRBJ1-5, with D possibly matching TRBD1 (5 bases). CDR3 length: 13 residues. Germline V lookup: CDR1 ENHRY, CDR2 SYGVKD. The V gene lost 10 bases and the J gene lost 8 bases, with 18 bases spanning the gap. CDR3 nucleotide sequence: TGTGCCACCCAAACAGGTCTCCTAGAGCCCCAGCATTTT. Translation gives CATQTGLLEPQHF.

This chain links TRBV5-5 with TRBJ2-2, with 8 bases identical to TRBD1. This CDR3 is 14 amino acids long. With V trimmed by 3 bases and J by 4 bases, 2 bases remained unmatched. Germline V CDR1 and CDR2: SGHKS, YYEKEE (reference sequence). In DNA, the CDR3 is TGTGCCAGCAGCTGGACAGGGAGCACCGGGGAGCTGTTTTTT. Translating it yields CASSWTGSTGELFF.

The chain carries TRBV30 and TRBJ2-7; 7 bases align to TRBD1. With 3 bases clipped from V and 4 bases from J, the junction kept 6 bases outside the gene matches. This CDR3 region has 13 residues. Germline CDR1 GTSNPN, CDR2 SVGIG (reference sequence). CDR3 sequence reads: CAWRGRGSYEQYF. CDR3 coding DNA: TGTGCCTGGAGGGGCAGGGGGTCATACGAGCAGTACTTC.

The chain employs TRBV7-3 and TRBJ2-3, with 11 positions matching TRBD2. CDR1 SGHTA and CDR2 FQGTGA come from the germline V gene. V lost 5 bases to trimming and J lost 0 bases; unmatched junction nucleotides: 7. There are 17 residues in the CDR3. The CDR3 DNA reads TGTGCCAGCAGCCGAGGGGGGACTAGCGGAAGCACAGATACGCAGTATTTT. Translating it yields CASSRGGTSGSTDTQYF.

The chain carries TRBV9 and TRBJ2-2, with 10 bases matching TRBD2. The V segment lost 1 base and the J segment 3 bases; nucleotides outside the gene matches: 6. Germline assignment: CDR1 SGDLS and CDR2 YYNGEE. The CDR3 is 17 residues long. CDR3 residues: CASSVQAGGPYTGELFF. CDR3 in DNA: TGTGCCAGCAGCGTACAAGCGGGAGGGCCTTACACCGGGGAGCTGTTTTTT.